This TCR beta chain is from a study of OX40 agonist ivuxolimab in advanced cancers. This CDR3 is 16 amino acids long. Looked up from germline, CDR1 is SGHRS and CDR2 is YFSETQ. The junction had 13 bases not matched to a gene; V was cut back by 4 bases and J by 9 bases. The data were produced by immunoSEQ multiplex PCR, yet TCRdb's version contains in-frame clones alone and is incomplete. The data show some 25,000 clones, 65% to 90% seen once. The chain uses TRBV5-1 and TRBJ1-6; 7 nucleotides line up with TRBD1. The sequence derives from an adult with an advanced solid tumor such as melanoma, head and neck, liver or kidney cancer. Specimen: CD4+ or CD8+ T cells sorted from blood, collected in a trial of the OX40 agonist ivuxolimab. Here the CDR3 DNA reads TGCGCCAGCAGCCTCGGACAGGCGGGGCCAGGTTCACCCCTCCACTTT. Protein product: CASSLGQAGPGSPLHF.